This T cell receptor (beta chain) is from a study of blood T cell repertoires in COVID-19. The V gene's germline CDR1 is LGHNA and CDR2 YSLEER. The CDR3 has 14 amino acids. V was trimmed by 4 bases and J by 3 bases, leaving 9 bases between them. Sequencing used immunoSEQ multiplex PCR; TCRdb keeps in-frame clones, though not all of them. The data show some 120,000 clones, around nine tenths seen once. This TCR was recovered from a man between 50 and 59 years old with acute or convalescent COVID-19. The sequenced material came from peripheral blood. The chain combines TRBV4-3 with TRBJ2-2; D perhaps matches TRBD2 (5 bases). Here the CDR3 reads CASSRRSDTGELFF. Here the CDR3 DNA reads TGCGCCAGCAGCCGGAGGTCCGACACCGGGGAGCTGTTTTTT.